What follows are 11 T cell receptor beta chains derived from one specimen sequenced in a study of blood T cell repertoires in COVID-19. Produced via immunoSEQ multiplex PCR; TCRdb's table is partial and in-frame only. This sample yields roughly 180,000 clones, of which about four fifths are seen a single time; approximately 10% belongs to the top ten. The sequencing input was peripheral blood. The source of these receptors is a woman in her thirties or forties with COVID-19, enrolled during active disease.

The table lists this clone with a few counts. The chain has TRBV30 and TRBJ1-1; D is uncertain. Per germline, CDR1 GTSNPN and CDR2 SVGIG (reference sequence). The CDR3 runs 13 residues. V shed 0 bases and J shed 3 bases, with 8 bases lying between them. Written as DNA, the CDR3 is TGTGCCTGGAGTGTACAGCCCTACACTGAAGCTTTCTTT. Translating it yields CAWSVQPYTEAFF.

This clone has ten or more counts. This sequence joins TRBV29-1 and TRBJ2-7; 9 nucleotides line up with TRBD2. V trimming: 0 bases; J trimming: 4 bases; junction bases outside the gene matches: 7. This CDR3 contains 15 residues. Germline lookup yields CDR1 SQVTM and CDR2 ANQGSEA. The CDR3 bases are TGCAGCGTTGAAGAAAGGCTAGCGGGATCATACGAGCAGTACTTC. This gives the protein CSVEERLAGSYEQYF.

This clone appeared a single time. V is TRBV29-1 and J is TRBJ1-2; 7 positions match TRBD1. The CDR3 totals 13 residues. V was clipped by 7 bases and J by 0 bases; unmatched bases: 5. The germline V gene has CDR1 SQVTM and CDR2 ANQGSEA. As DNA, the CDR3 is TGCAGCGCACAGGGGATTACTAACTATGGCTACACCTTC. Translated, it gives CSAQGITNYGYTF.

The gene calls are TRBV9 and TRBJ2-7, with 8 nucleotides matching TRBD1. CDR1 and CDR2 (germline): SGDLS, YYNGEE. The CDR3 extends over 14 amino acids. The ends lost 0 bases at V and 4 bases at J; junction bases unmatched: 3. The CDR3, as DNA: TGTGCCAGCAGCGTAGCAACAGGGGGTTACGAGCAGTACTTC. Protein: CASSVATGGYEQYF.

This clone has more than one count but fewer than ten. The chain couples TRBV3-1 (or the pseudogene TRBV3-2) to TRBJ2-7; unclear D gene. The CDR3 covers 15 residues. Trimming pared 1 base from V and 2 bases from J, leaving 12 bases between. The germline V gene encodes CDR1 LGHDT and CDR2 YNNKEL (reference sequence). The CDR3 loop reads CASSQGPGHTYEQYV. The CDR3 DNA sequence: TGTGCCAGCAGCCAAGGGCCAGGCCATACCTACGAGCAGTACGTC.

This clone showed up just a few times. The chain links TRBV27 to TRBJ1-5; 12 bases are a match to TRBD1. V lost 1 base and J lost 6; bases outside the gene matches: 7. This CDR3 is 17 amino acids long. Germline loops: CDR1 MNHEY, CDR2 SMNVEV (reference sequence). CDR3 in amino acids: CASSLFSGQGAGQPQHF. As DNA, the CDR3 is TGTGCCAGCAGTTTATTTTCGGGACAGGGGGCCGGTCAGCCCCAGCATTTT.

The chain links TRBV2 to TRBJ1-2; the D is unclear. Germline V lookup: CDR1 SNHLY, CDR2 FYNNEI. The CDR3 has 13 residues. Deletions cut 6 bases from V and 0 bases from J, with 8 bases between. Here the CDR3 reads CASSRDTNYGYTF. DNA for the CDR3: TGTGCCAGCAGCCGGGATACTAACTATGGCTACACCTTC.

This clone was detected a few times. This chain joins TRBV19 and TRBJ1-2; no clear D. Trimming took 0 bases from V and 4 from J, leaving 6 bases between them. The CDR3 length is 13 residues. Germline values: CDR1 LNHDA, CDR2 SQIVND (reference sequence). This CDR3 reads CASSIDISYGYTF. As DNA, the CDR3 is TGTGCCAGTAGTATAGATATCAGCTATGGCTACACCTTC.

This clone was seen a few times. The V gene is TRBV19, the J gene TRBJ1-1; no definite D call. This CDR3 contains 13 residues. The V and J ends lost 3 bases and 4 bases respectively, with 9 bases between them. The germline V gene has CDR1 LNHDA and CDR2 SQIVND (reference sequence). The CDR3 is CASSIPEGTEAFF. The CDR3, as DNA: TGTGCCAGTAGTATCCCCGAGGGCACTGAAGCTTTCTTT.

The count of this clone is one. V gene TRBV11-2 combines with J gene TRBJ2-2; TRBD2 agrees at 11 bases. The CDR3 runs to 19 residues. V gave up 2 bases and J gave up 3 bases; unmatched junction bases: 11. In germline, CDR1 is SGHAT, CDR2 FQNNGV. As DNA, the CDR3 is TGTGCCAGCAGCTTACTGGGACTAGCGGCCGTGGGGTACACCGGGGAGCTGTTTTTT. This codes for CASSLLGLAAVGYTGELFF. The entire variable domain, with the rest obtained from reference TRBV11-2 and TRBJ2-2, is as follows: EAGVAQSPRYKIIEKRQSVAFWCNPISGHATLYWYQQILGQGPKLLIQFQNNGVVDDSQLPKDRFSAERLKGVDSTLKIQPAKLEDSAVYLCASSLLGLAAVGYTGELFFGEGSRLTVL.

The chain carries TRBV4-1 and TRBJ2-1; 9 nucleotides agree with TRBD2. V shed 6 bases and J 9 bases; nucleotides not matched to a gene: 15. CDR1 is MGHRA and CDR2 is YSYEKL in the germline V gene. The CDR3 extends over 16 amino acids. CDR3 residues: CASSVSVAGGQPEQFF. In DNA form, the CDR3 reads TGCGCCAGCAGTGTATCAGTGGCGGGGGGGCAACCTGAGCAGTTCTTC.